A selection of T cell receptor beta chains follows, all from one sample in a study of vaccination and CD4 T cells after COVID-19. No cognate antigen is known for these TCRs. A single record per CDR3 protein comes from TCRdb applying MiXCR to the PCR reads. This sample yields approximately 11,000 distinct CDR3 sequences, of which less than 40% are seen a single time; less than 25% belongs to the top ten. The sequencing input was cultured CD4+ T cells from blood. The receptors were sampled from a human donor with COVID-19. CDR3s include the opening cysteine and the closing phenylalanine or tryptophan.

V	J	CDR3
TRBV7-3	TRBJ1-1	CASSLLRTGSGTEAFF
TRBV27	TRBJ2-7	CASSPWRGLAYEQYF
TRBV5-1	TRBJ2-3	CASSLAWGSGGSTDTQYF
TRBV19	TRBJ1-2	CASSIAPGRRYGYTF
TRBV20-1	TRBJ2-5	CSARDRGLALRETQYF
TRBV18	TRBJ2-3	CASSPLAQGNTDTQYF
TRBV18	TRBJ2-7	CASSPIVAGASYEQYF
TRBV5-1	TRBJ2-3	CASSLVPSGGADTQYF
TRBV4-2	TRBJ1-6	CASSQDLASYSPLHF
TRBV7-2	TRBJ2-1	CASRGWMFGQGSYNEQFF
TRBV5-3	TRBJ2-5	CASSLGLAGGEQETQYF
TRBV12-3/TRBV12-4	TRBJ1-1	CASSSPMRGVRNTEAFF
TRBV4-3	TRBJ1-2	CASSLEAGTANYGYTF